This T cell receptor (beta chain) was profiled in a study of radiation and T cells in renal cell carcinoma. As concerns this clone: Its specificity is unknown.

Study observations and caveats: In nephrectomy-only tumors, top 100 clonotypes averaged roughly 43%, versus about 50% irradiated.

Regarding treatment: treatment-naive control, cytoreductive nephrectomy. Control tumors came from treatment-naive patients without prior radiation. Sequencing used immunoSEQ multiplex PCR; TCRdb keeps in-frame clones, though not all of them. Of some 8,800 clones listed, roughly 66% are singletons. V was clipped by 2 bases and J by 0 bases, with 7 bases between them. The length of the CDR3 is 14 residues. Germline CDR1 and CDR2: MNHNY and SVGAGI (reference sequence). Material: tumor tissue, obtained from a patient whose treatment was nephrectomy without radiotherapy. The chain employs TRBV6-6 and TRBJ1-1, with D possibly TRBD1 on 5 matching bases. This clonotype originated in a man aged 60 to 69 with renal cell carcinoma. This CDR3 reads CASSYRTLNTEAFF. CDR3 bases: TGTGCCAGCAGTTACCGGACACTGAACACTGAAGCTTTCTTT.